Listed below are T cell receptor beta chains from one sample, sequenced in a study of regulatory T cells in long-lasting Graves disease. TCRdb reprocessed the multiplex PCR reads via MiXCR and lists one record per CDR3 protein. Of 620,000 or so distinct CDR3 sequences in the sample, roughly 16% were seen once. These data also featured in a second study, about T cells in Graves' hyperthyroidism and ophthalmopathy.

The sample here was peripheral blood mononuclear cells (PBMCs), taken at new diagnosis, from a patient treated with antithyroid drugs. The receptors derive from a woman aged 25 to 39 with Graves disease. Both conserved end residues are trimmed from each CDR3.

TRBJ1-3 TRBV6-1 ASSRLDAGNTIY
TRBJ1-1 TRBV10-3 AISERGGTEAF
TRBJ2-3 TRBV24-1 ATSDFLAGGPDTQY
TRBJ2-7 TRBV6-5 ASSYTGQGARNEQY
TRBJ2-3 TRBV6-5 ASSYGWTGADTQY
TRBJ2-7 TRBV28 ASRPGTGRGSYEQY
TRBJ2-1 TRBV27 ASSQGGRGYNEQF
TRBJ2-7 TRBV12-3/TRBV12-4 ASSFAGGSGEQY
TRBJ2-7 TRBV15 ATSRVLEGGEQY
TRBJ2-3 TRBV9 ASSREFTDTQY
TRBJ2-1 TRBV6-1 ASRGLGGPLYNEQF
TRBJ2-7 TRBV13 ASSSGDRRGHEQY
TRBJ1-6 TRBV28 ASRPPGTGETSPLH
TRBJ2-7 TRBV28 ASSPQGTSYEQY
TRBJ1-6 TRBV18 ASSPSNPYNSPLH
TRBJ1-2 TRBV28 ASSRMGYGYT
TRBJ2-3 TRBV2 ASKPSTDTQY
TRBJ2-1 TRBV20-1 SARVGAGNSYNEQF